This TCR beta chain was profiled in a study of monozygotic twins with inflammatory bowel disease. Broader study findings: IBD-affected twins scored below their healthy co-twins in TCRbeta diversity (inverse Simpson). Support was lacking for any single strong IBD-associated signal or clonotype.

Turning to this clonotype: Its target is not known.

The CDR3 contains 17 residues. Germline assignment: CDR1 SGHVS and CDR2 FNYEAQ. TCRdb reprocessed the 5' RACE reads and stores each CDR3 protein as one record, lacking DNA. This repertoire comprises some 150,000 distinct CDR3 sequences; its ten largest clones make up 7.4%. Sequencing was carried out using blood. The V and J genes are TRBV7-6 and TRBJ2-5; the D call from TCRdb, TRBD2, cannot be confirmed without DNA. The TCR originated in a human donor with ulcerative colitis or Crohn's disease, or a healthy co-twin of an affected twin (not recorded which). CDR3 residues: CASSLIRLAGGEETQYF.